This TCR beta chain was captured by sequencing in a study of T cell responses to AZD1222 COVID-19 vaccine. On the study more broadly: Pooled in the analysis were second doses at about 4 or about 12 weeks.

Study-level findings and limits: After the peak T cell response, and only then, were repertoires sampled. Only a handful of people who got AZD1222 tested seropositive at baseline. Spike-specific TCR breadth and depth went up after people got two AZD1222 doses.

Profiling relied on immunoSEQ multiplex PCR, and the TCRdb table lists in-frame clones only, not all of them. The top ten clones hold about 22% of a sample with over 100,000 clones, approximately 84% of them seen once. The CDR3 length is 16 residues. The germline V gene encodes CDR1 SGHDT and CDR2 YYEEEE. V lost 2 bases and J 0 bases, leaving 12 bases between the germline ends. Worth noting for this clone: No antigen is known for it.

The starting material was peripheral blood, obtained on day 0 of AZD1222 vaccination. The origin of this receptor is an adult in good health. V and J are TRBV5-6 and TRBJ1-3; D is ambiguous. The CDR3 is CASSLLEQHSGNTIYF. Written as DNA, the CDR3 is TGTGCCAGCAGCTTACTAGAACAGCACTCTGGAAACACCATATATTTT.